This is a list of T cell receptor beta chains from one sample in a study of blood T cells in healthy people across ages. TCRdb reprocessed the 5' RACE reads via MiXCR and lists one record per CDR3 protein. The sample shows 850,000 to 1,000,000 distinct CDR3 sequences, 45% to 60% of them seen only once. The specimen sequenced was blood. All receptors come from an older woman in good health. Both conserved end residues are part of each CDR3. The order of the fields is D gene, clone size, J gene, V gene, CDR3 length, CDR3 DNA, CDR3 protein. A D gene is named only where the DNA matches it firmly. Not all rows give a size; the values are once, few, many and, for expanded clones, a class.

d_call: -; clone_size: -; j_call: TRBJ2-3; v_call: TRBV13; cdr3_length: 16; cdr3_nt: TGTGCCAGCAGCCGAAGGGGCGGGATAGGAGCAGATACGCAGTATTTT; cdr3_aa: CASSRRGGIGADTQYF
d_call: TRBD2; clone_size: -; j_call: TRBJ2-7; v_call: TRBV29-1; cdr3_length: 14; cdr3_nt: TGCAGCGTTCGGACTAGCGGCTCCTCCGACGAGCAGTACTTC; cdr3_aa: CSVRTSGSSDEQYF
d_call: -; clone_size: -; j_call: TRBJ1-5; v_call: TRBV20-1; cdr3_length: 17; cdr3_nt: TGCAGTGCTAGAGAAACCCCGGGAGGGTTCGGCAATCAGCCCCAGCATTTT; cdr3_aa: CSARETPGGFGNQPQHF
d_call: -; clone_size: -; j_call: TRBJ2-1; v_call: TRBV20-1; cdr3_length: 13; cdr3_nt: TGCAGAGTCGACAGCGGAAACTACAATGAGCAGTTCTTC; cdr3_aa: CRVDSGNYNEQFF
d_call: -; clone_size: -; j_call: TRBJ2-3; v_call: TRBV20-1; cdr3_length: 16; cdr3_nt: TGCAGTGCTAGGGCCCCCGGGGCGGAGGGGGCAGATACGCAGTATTTT; cdr3_aa: CSARAPGAEGADTQYF
d_call: -; clone_size: few; j_call: TRBJ2-3; v_call: TRBV2; cdr3_length: 16; cdr3_nt: TGTGCCAGCCAGGTTAGGGGGGTGGAGGTCACAGATACGCAGTATTTT; cdr3_aa: CASQVRGVEVTDTQYF
d_call: -; clone_size: -; j_call: TRBJ2-6; v_call: TRBV12-3/TRBV12-4; cdr3_length: 15; cdr3_nt: TGTGCCAGCAGGTTAGCCGTCTCTGGGGCCAACGTCCTGACTTTC; cdr3_aa: CASRLAVSGANVLTF
d_call: TRBD2; clone_size: few; j_call: TRBJ2-1; v_call: TRBV20-1; cdr3_length: 15; cdr3_nt: TGCAGTGCTGGGCCCGCTAGCGGGATCTACAATGAGCAGTTCTTC; cdr3_aa: CSAGPASGIYNEQFF
d_call: -; clone_size: -; j_call: TRBJ1-2; v_call: TRBV6-5; cdr3_length: 17; cdr3_nt: TGTGCCAGCAGTTACTCAGTCGATCGGGGGGAAGGCTATGGCTACACCTTC; cdr3_aa: CASSYSVDRGEGYGYTF
d_call: TRBD2; clone_size: -; j_call: TRBJ2-7; v_call: TRBV7-9; cdr3_length: 14; cdr3_nt: TGTGCCAGCAGCGGGCGGGAGGAGGTCTACGAGCAGTACTTC; cdr3_aa: CASSGREEVYEQYF
d_call: -; clone_size: -; j_call: TRBJ2-5; v_call: TRBV12-3/TRBV12-4; cdr3_length: 14; cdr3_nt: TGTGCCAGCAGTGAAATTATGCAGTATGAGACCCAGTACTTC; cdr3_aa: CASSEIMQYETQYF
d_call: -; clone_size: few; j_call: TRBJ2-3; v_call: TRBV7-2; cdr3_length: 14; cdr3_nt: TGTGCCAGCAGCTTAGTCCTCCCTGGAGATACGCAGTATTTT; cdr3_aa: CASSLVLPGDTQYF
d_call: -; clone_size: once; j_call: TRBJ2-5; v_call: TRBV21-1; cdr3_length: 18; cdr3_nt: TGTGCCAGCAGCAAACTAGTGAGGGAGGGGAGCTCCTACAATGAGCAGTACTTC; cdr3_aa: CASSKLVREGSSYNEQYF
d_call: -; clone_size: -; j_call: TRBJ2-1; v_call: TRBV20-1; cdr3_length: 12; cdr3_nt: TGCAGTGCTAGAGGCGGATTCACTGAGCAGTTCTTC; cdr3_aa: CSARGGFTEQFF
d_call: TRBD2; clone_size: once; j_call: TRBJ2-5; v_call: TRBV20-1; cdr3_length: 15; cdr3_nt: TGTAGTGCTAGGCTGAGCGGGAGGAAGGGAGAGACCCAGTACTTC; cdr3_aa: CSARLSGRKGETQYF
d_call: -; clone_size: few; j_call: TRBJ2-1; v_call: TRBV11-2; cdr3_length: 14; cdr3_nt: TGTGCCAGCAGCTTAAGTGGGGGACACAATGAGCAGTTCTTC; cdr3_aa: CASSLSGGHNEQFF
d_call: TRBD2; clone_size: few; j_call: TRBJ2-3; v_call: TRBV6-6; cdr3_length: 16; cdr3_nt: TGTGCCAGCAGTTACTCAGCGGGAGGGGGAACAGATACGCAGTATTTT; cdr3_aa: CASSYSAGGGTDTQYF
d_call: -; clone_size: once; j_call: TRBJ1-6; v_call: TRBV14; cdr3_length: 16; cdr3_nt: TGTGCCAGCAGCCAAGCTAATGGGGCCAGGGGTTCACCCCTCCACTTT; cdr3_aa: CASSQANGARGSPLHF
d_call: TRBD1; clone_size: -; j_call: TRBJ1-5; v_call: TRBV6-2/TRBV6-3; cdr3_length: 13; cdr3_nt: TGTGCCAGCGGGGATCGGACAGGGGTTTCCCAGCATTTT; cdr3_aa: CASGDRTGVSQHF
d_call: TRBD1; clone_size: few; j_call: TRBJ2-7; v_call: TRBV4-1; cdr3_length: 14; cdr3_nt: TGCGCCAGCAGCCACCGGGACAGGGTGCACGAGCAGTACTTC; cdr3_aa: CASSHRDRVHEQYF
d_call: -; clone_size: -; j_call: TRBJ2-7; v_call: TRBV11-2; cdr3_length: 15; cdr3_nt: TGTGCCAGCAGCTTAGACCGAAAGGTGGGCTACGAGCAGTACTTC; cdr3_aa: CASSLDRKVGYEQYF
d_call: -; clone_size: few; j_call: TRBJ2-7; v_call: TRBV6-2/TRBV6-3; cdr3_length: 12; cdr3_nt: TGTGCCAGCAGTTACCCCCACTACGGGCAGTACTTC; cdr3_aa: CASSYPHYGQYF
d_call: -; clone_size: -; j_call: TRBJ2-5; v_call: TRBV5-4; cdr3_length: 16; cdr3_nt: TGTGCCAGCAGCGTAGGTTCGACTCTGGACCAAGAGACCCAGTACTTC; cdr3_aa: CASSVGSTLDQETQYF
d_call: -; clone_size: few; j_call: TRBJ2-5; v_call: TRBV4-1; cdr3_length: 15; cdr3_nt: TGCGCCAGCAGCCGACCGGGACACACACAAGAGACCCAGTACTTC; cdr3_aa: CASSRPGHTQETQYF
d_call: -; clone_size: -; j_call: TRBJ2-5; v_call: TRBV3-1; cdr3_length: 17; cdr3_nt: TGTGCCAGCAGCCAAGATCGAGGGGCTAGCCCCAGTCAAGAGCAGTACTTC; cdr3_aa: CASSQDRGASPSQEQYF
d_call: -; clone_size: -; j_call: TRBJ2-1; v_call: TRBV15; cdr3_length: 14; cdr3_nt: TGTGCCACCAGCAGAGATCGGGCTTACAATGAGCAGTTCTTC; cdr3_aa: CATSRDRAYNEQFF
d_call: -; clone_size: -; j_call: TRBJ2-7; v_call: TRBV29-1; cdr3_length: 14; cdr3_nt: TGCAGCGTTGAATTTCGGGGCAGGGACGATACCCAGTACTTC; cdr3_aa: CSVEFRGRDDTQYF
d_call: TRBD1; clone_size: -; j_call: TRBJ1-2; v_call: TRBV5-6; cdr3_length: 14; cdr3_nt: TGTGCCAGCAGCTGGGGACAGTTTAACTATGGCTACACCTTC; cdr3_aa: CASSWGQFNYGYTF
d_call: TRBD2; clone_size: -; j_call: TRBJ2-7; v_call: TRBV28; cdr3_length: 14; cdr3_nt: TGTGCCAGCAAAGGACTAGCGGAGACCTACGAGCAGTACTTC; cdr3_aa: CASKGLAETYEQYF
d_call: -; clone_size: few; j_call: TRBJ2-3; v_call: TRBV20-1; cdr3_length: 20; cdr3_nt: TGCAGTGCTAGGGGCTTTAGGCGGACCGCCGGAGCGGGCCTCACAGATACGCAGTATTTT; cdr3_aa: CSARGFRRTAGAGLTDTQYF
d_call: TRBD1; clone_size: few; j_call: TRBJ2-1; v_call: TRBV27; cdr3_length: 16; cdr3_nt: TGTGCCAGCAGTTTCCGACAGGGTTCGAGGTCCAATGAGCAGTTCTTC; cdr3_aa: CASSFRQGSRSNEQFF
d_call: TRBD2; clone_size: -; j_call: TRBJ2-2; v_call: TRBV20-1; cdr3_length: 15; cdr3_nt: TGCAGTGCTAGAGATTGGGGGGGGAACACCGGGGAGCTGTTTTTT; cdr3_aa: CSARDWGGNTGELFF
d_call: TRBD1; clone_size: few; j_call: TRBJ2-7; v_call: TRBV6-6; cdr3_length: 13; cdr3_nt: TGTGCCAGCCACCGGGACAGAGATTACGAGCAGTACTTC; cdr3_aa: CASHRDRDYEQYF
d_call: -; clone_size: -; j_call: TRBJ2-5; v_call: TRBV20-1; cdr3_length: 15; cdr3_nt: TGCAGTGCTAGAGACCCCGGGACGGTCCGCAATGAGCAGTACTTC; cdr3_aa: CSARDPGTVRNEQYF
d_call: TRBD1; clone_size: -; j_call: TRBJ1-4; v_call: TRBV20-1; cdr3_length: 14; cdr3_nt: TGCAGTGCTAGGGAGGGGACAGGGAATGAAAAACTGTTTTTT; cdr3_aa: CSAREGTGNEKLFF
d_call: -; clone_size: few; j_call: TRBJ2-5; v_call: TRBV4-2; cdr3_length: 18; cdr3_nt: TGTGCCAGCAGCCAAGCTCTAGGGCGGGATGCAGTCGGTGGGACCCAGTACTTC; cdr3_aa: CASSQALGRDAVGGTQYF
d_call: TRBD1; clone_size: -; j_call: TRBJ2-3; v_call: TRBV14; cdr3_length: 20; cdr3_nt: TGTGCCAGCAGCCAATACCGAAGAACCGGGACAGGTCGTCTCACAGATACGCAGTATTTC; cdr3_aa: CASSQYRRTGTGRLTDTQYF
d_call: -; clone_size: many; j_call: TRBJ2-2; v_call: TRBV27; cdr3_length: 13; cdr3_nt: TGTGCCAGCAGTTTTACGCTAGCCGGGGAGCTGTTTTTT; cdr3_aa: CASSFTLAGELFF
d_call: TRBD1; clone_size: once; j_call: TRBJ2-7; v_call: TRBV3-1; cdr3_length: 15; cdr3_nt: TGTGCCAGCAGCCAAGCGGACAGGGGATTGCACGAGCAGTACTTC; cdr3_aa: CASSQADRGLHEQYF
d_call: TRBD1; clone_size: once; j_call: TRBJ1-1; v_call: TRBV11-2; cdr3_length: 15; cdr3_nt: TGTGCCAGCAGCTTGGGGGACAGGGAAAACACTGAAGCTTTCTTT; cdr3_aa: CASSLGDRENTEAFF
d_call: -; clone_size: -; j_call: TRBJ1-4; v_call: TRBV6-5; cdr3_length: 15; cdr3_nt: TGTGCCAGCAGCCCCGCATACGCAACTAATGAAAAACTGTTTTTT; cdr3_aa: CASSPAYATNEKLFF
d_call: -; clone_size: -; j_call: TRBJ2-1; v_call: TRBV28; cdr3_length: 14; cdr3_nt: TGTGCCAGCAGTTTATCGGTTGGATACAATGAGCAGTTCTTC; cdr3_aa: CASSLSVGYNEQFF